The clone carrying this T cell receptor beta chain was recorded a few times. Its antigen is not identified. Per germline, CDR1 LNHDA and CDR2 SQIVND (reference sequence). This CDR3 contains 13 residues. V lost 5 bases and J lost 1, with 9 bases in between. This sample was taken from a study of beta chain features in type 1 diabetes. The study, taken as a whole, reports: For Type 1 diabetes patients, all four CD4+ subsets carried TCRB CDR3s that were moderately but significantly shorter.

In all sorted populations, purity surpassed 95%. The isolated RNA, all of it, was reverse transcribed, so expressed TCRB transcripts were what got sequenced. Method: immunoSEQ multiplex PCR; TCRdb's copy keeps in-frame clones and lacks some. Among under 400,000 clones listed, 10% to 15% were seen once. The sample comprised naive CD4+ T cells from blood. The clonotype was recovered from a young woman with type 1 diabetes. The rearrangement uses TRBV19 and TRBJ2-7; D ambiguous. The CDR3 protein is CASSVIGSYEQYF. The CDR3 DNA reads as TGTGCCAGTAGTGTAATCGGTTCCTACGAGCAGTACTTC.